These 15 T cell receptor beta chains were all obtained from the same sample, sequenced in a study of blood T cell repertoires in COVID-19 (dated by TCRdb to the early 2020s). Library prep was done by the immunoSEQ multiplex PCR assay. TCRdb took over this immuneACCESS table, retaining in-frame rearrangements with V and J assigned. Such tables are incomplete; in checked studies, under half of the missing clones stem from an unresolved V gene, and the remainder is unexplained. The sample has about 210,000 clones on record, about 91% of them singletons. Of the sample, more than 4.5% is held by the ten largest clones. Sequenced sample: peripheral blood. All receptors derive from a woman aged 40 to 49 with acute or convalescent COVID-19.

The V and J genes are TRBV24-1 and TRBJ1-2; 7 positions match TRBD1. Germline lookup yields CDR1 KGHDR and CDR2 SFDVKD. The V gene end was trimmed by 5 bases and the J gene end by 0 bases; junction bases not matched to a gene: 8. CDR3 length: 16 residues. CDR3 protein: CATSGPGQHTNYGYTF. The CDR3, as DNA: TGTGCCACCAGTGGCCCGGGACAGCATACTAACTATGGCTACACCTTC.

The sample holds one count of this clone. V gene TRBV2 combines with J gene TRBJ1-2; D gene ambiguous. CDR1 SNHLY and CDR2 FYNNEI come from the germline V gene. CDR3 length: 11 residues. V lost 6 bases and J lost 8, with 10 bases in between. CDR3 sequence: CASSVEGGYTF. The CDR3, as DNA: TGTGCCAGCAGCGTCGAGGGAGGCTACACCTTC.

This sequence joins TRBV6-5 and TRBJ2-5; maybe TRBD2 (6 bases). V lost 2 bases and J 2 bases, leaving 12 bases between the germline ends. Germline assignment: CDR1 MNHEY and CDR2 SVGAGI. This CDR3 comprises 15 residues. DNA of the CDR3: TGTGCCAGCAGTTACCAGGGACTGACACAAGAGACCCAGTACTTC. Its translation: CASSYQGLTQETQYF.

This clone was found once. The CDR3 region is CASRDSTKNIQYF. DNA for the CDR3: TGTGCCAGCAGGGACAGCACCAAAAACATTCAGTACTTC. This chain joins TRBV6-1 and TRBJ2-4; TRBD1 is a possible D gene (6 bases). Germline V gene data show CDR1 as MNHNS and CDR2 as SASEGT. Trimming shortened V by 6 bases and J by 2 bases, and 8 bases separated the two germline ends. This CDR3 comprises 13 residues.

CDR3 sequence (DNA): TGTGCCAGTAGGTCGCCCCGACATCTGAACACCGGGGAGCTGTTTTTT. The encoded protein is CASRSPRHLNTGELFF. J is TRBJ2-2 and V is TRBV19; D is uncertain. Germline V gives CDR1 LNHDA, CDR2 SQIVND (reference sequence). The V and J ends lost 6 bases and 1 base respectively, with 15 bases between them. The CDR3 is 16 residues long.

There are a few counts of this clone. This chain uses TRBV21-1 with TRBJ1-2; the table assigns TRBD1, which was not confirmed against the DNA. TRBV21-1 constitutes a pseudogene. This CDR3 region has 8 residues. The CDR3 protein is CASSTGSF. For the CDR3, the DNA is TGTGCCAGCAGCACTGGCTCCTTC.

For this clone: One junction end does not reproduce the germline sequence, and a read error may be involved. The chain carries TRBV24-1 and TRBJ1-6, with 10 bases lining up with TRBD1. The CDR3 covers 14 residues. Germline V gene sequence: CDR1 KGHDR, CDR2 SFDVKD. The CDR3 loop reads CATSDAGTGAEGQF. CDR3 DNA: TGTGCCACCAGTGACGCCGGGACAGGGGCAGAGGGGCAGTTT.

The chain has TRBV9 and TRBJ1-6; 8 bases match TRBD1. Germline CDR1 SGDLS, CDR2 YYNGEE. This CDR3 region has 15 residues. The V segment lost 3 bases and the J segment 8 bases; nucleotides outside the gene matches: 7. The CDR3 protein is CASSAMDRVDSPLHF. The CDR3 DNA sequence: TGTGCCAGCAGCGCCATGGACAGGGTTGATTCACCCCTCCACTTT.

The rearrangement uses TRBV29-1 and TRBJ2-1, with 7 nucleotides matching TRBD2. V lost 2 bases to trimming and J lost 12 bases; unmatched junction nucleotides: 4. The CDR3 is made up of 11 amino acids. The germline gives CDR1 SQVTM, CDR2 ANQGSEA. This chain's CDR3 is CSVEKPGGQFF. The CDR3 DNA reads as TGCAGCGTTGAAAAGCCGGGGGGGCAGTTCTTC.

The V gene is TRBV10-2, the J gene TRBJ1-2; D call uncertain. CDR1 and CDR2 (germline): WSHSY, SAAADI. The CDR3 covers 14 residues. V lost 5 bases, J lost 4 bases, and 14 bases lay in between. CDR3 in amino acids: CASSHRARGYGYTF. The CDR3 region has the DNA TGCGCCAGCAGTCATAGGGCACGGGGCTATGGCTACACCTTC.

The chain combines TRBV10-1 with TRBJ2-1; 7 bases are a match to TRBD2. Looked up from germline, CDR1 is WNHNN and CDR2 is SYGVQD (reference sequence). V shed 5 bases, J shed 9 bases, and the junction held 4 bases outside the gene matches. The CDR3 sequence is 12 residues long. The CDR3 nucleotides read TGCGCCAGCAGTTCACCGGGGGGTGAGCAGTTCTTC. It codes for CASSSPGGEQFF.

This sequence joins TRBV5-5 and TRBJ2-3, with 11 bases aligning to TRBD1. J gave up 3 bases and V 0 bases, and 3 bases lay outside the gene matches. This CDR3 spans 16 amino acids. Looked up from germline, CDR1 is SGHKS and CDR2 is YYEKEE (reference sequence). The CDR3 region has the DNA TGTGCCAGCAGCTTGGTGGGGACAGGGGGAACAGATACGCAGTATTTT. It is translated as CASSLVGTGGTDTQYF.

This clone has a single count. This chain connects TRBV15 to TRBJ2-5; 8 nucleotides line up with TRBD1. Germline CDR1 is LNHNV and CDR2 is YYDKDF (reference sequence). With V trimmed by 7 bases and J by 0 bases, 7 bases remained unmatched. The CDR3 spans 15 residues. CDR3 residues: CATTSTGDHQETQYF. In nucleotides, the CDR3 is TGTGCCACCACCTCGACAGGGGACCACCAAGAGACCCAGTACTTC. The whole variable domain, remainder taken from reference TRBV15 and TRBJ2-5, is DAMVIQNPRYQVTQFGKPVTLSCSQTLNHNVMYWYQQKSSQAPKLLFHYYDKDFNNEADTPDNFQSRRPNTSFCFLDIRSPGLGDTAMYLCATTSTGDHQETQYFGPGTRLLVL.

This clone was counted a single time. The chain carries TRBV5-1 and TRBJ2-1; D call uncertain. The V gene's germline CDR1 is SGHRS and CDR2 YFSETQ. The CDR3 length is 14 residues. The V and J ends lost 4 bases and 4 bases respectively, with 12 bases between them. The CDR3 is CASSPSTLYNEQFF. The DNA of the CDR3 is TGCGCCAGCAGCCCGTCGACACTTTACAATGAGCAGTTCTTC.

As regards this clone: Additional DNA sequences in this sample encode the identical CDR3. The chain combines TRBV18 with TRBJ1-1; TRBD1 aligns across 10 bases. Germline CDR1 KGHSH, CDR2 LQKENI. The CDR3 covers 13 residues. With 3 bases clipped from V and 5 bases from J, the junction kept 0 bases outside the gene matches. The DNA for the CDR3 is TGTGCCAGCTCACCGGGACAGGGGACTGAAGCTTTCTTT. This codes for CASSPGQGTEAFF.